Below are 23 T cell receptor beta chains sequenced from a single sample in a study of blood T cell repertoires in COVID-19. Only in-frame clones appear in the TCRdb table, and some are missing; sequencing was by immunoSEQ multiplex PCR. Counted here are approximately 240,000 clones, around four fifths occurring once; the ten biggest clones make up roughly 4.2%. The sequenced sample consisted of peripheral blood. These receptor sequences come from a woman aged 40 to 49 with active or convalescent COVID-19.

This clone was counted a single time. V and J are TRBV3-1 (or the pseudogene TRBV3-2) and TRBJ2-7; tentatively, D is TRBD1 (5 bases). V lost 9 bases to trimming and J lost 7 bases, with 16 bases between them. CDR1 LGHDT and CDR2 YNNKEL come from the germline V gene (reference sequence). The CDR3 extends over 12 amino acids. The CDR3 sequence is CASTNGAWEQYF. CDR3 DNA sequence: TGTGCCAGTACGAATGGGGCTTGGGAGCAGTACTTC.

The rearrangement joins TRBV7-6 to TRBJ2-1, with a weak D call TRBD1 (6 bases). Germline V gene sequence: CDR1 SGHVS, CDR2 FNYEAQ. The CDR3 loop spans 15 amino acids. Trimming stripped 4 bases from V and 7 bases from J, with 17 bases between. CDR3 region: CASSSLLGQGNEQFF. The DNA of the CDR3 is TGTGCCAGCAGCTCCCTTCTGGGGCAGGGGAATGAGCAGTTCTTC.

This clone turned up a few times. The rearrangement joins TRBV11-2 to TRBJ1-2; D may be TRBD1 (5 bases). The CDR3 contains 14 residues. CDR1 SGHAT and CDR2 FQNNGV come from the germline V gene. V lost 4 bases to trimming and J lost 8 bases, with 17 bases between them. The CDR3 DNA reads as TGTGCCAGCAGCTGGGATCATGGGGGGAACGGCTACACCTTC. Its translation: CASSWDHGGNGYTF.

This clone was recorded once. The chain joins TRBV9 to TRBJ2-5, with TRBD2 matching 13 bases. Trimming removed 4 bases from V and 5 bases from J; junction bases left unmatched: 8. The CDR3 spans 16 residues. Germline V gene data show CDR1 as SGDLS and CDR2 as YYNGEE. In nucleotides, the CDR3 is TGTGCCAGCAGCCCAGAACTAGCGGGGGGGCTTGAGACCCAGTACTTC. Encoded protein: CASSPELAGGLETQYF.

The chain joins TRBV24-1 to TRBJ1-1; D is possibly TRBD1 (6 bases). The CDR3 sequence is 12 residues long. Deletions cut 7 bases from V and 7 bases from J, with 12 bases between. From germline, CDR1 is KGHDR and CDR2 SFDVKD. CDR3 coding DNA: TGTGCCACCAGGGAAAACAGGGTTGAAGCTTTCTTT. It encodes CATRENRVEAFF.

The chain links TRBV5-5 to TRBJ2-2; D unclear. The ends were cut back, 4 bases at V and 3 bases at J, with 4 bases in the middle. CDR3 length: 12 amino acids. Germline V gene sequence: CDR1 SGHKS, CDR2 YYEKEE (reference sequence). The CDR3 bases are TGTGCCAGCAGCAGCCACACCGGGGAGCTGTTTTTT. It codes for CASSSHTGELFF.

The chain combines TRBV18 with TRBJ1-2, with 7 positions matching TRBD1. The germline V gene has CDR1 KGHSH and CDR2 LQKENI. V shed 2 bases and J 6 bases; nucleotides not matched to a gene: 3. The CDR3 consists of 13 residues. The CDR3 coding sequence is TGTGCCAGCTCACCAGGGACAGATAATGGCTACACCTTC. The encoded protein is CASSPGTDNGYTF.

The rearrangement uses TRBV30 and TRBJ2-3, with 8 positions matching TRBD2. The ends lost 0 bases at V and 6 bases at J; junction bases unmatched: 11. CDR3 length equals 16 residues. The V gene's germline CDR1 is GTSNPN and CDR2 SVGIG (reference sequence). CDR3 residues: CAWSVRGLAFPDTQYF. The CDR3 nucleotides are TGTGCCTGGAGTGTACGAGGACTAGCTTTCCCCGATACGCAGTATTTT.

This clone showed up many times. V gene TRBV5-6 combines with J gene TRBJ2-1; weak D call: TRBD1 (6 bases). Germline lookup yields CDR1 SGHDT and CDR2 YYEEEE. Trimming stripped 3 bases from V and 3 bases from J, with 16 bases between. CDR3 length: 16 residues. The CDR3 sequence: CASSWGLSQVYNEQFF. CDR3 coding DNA: TGTGCCAGCAGCTGGGGGCTTTCACAGGTCTACAATGAGCAGTTCTTC.

The sample holds one count of this clone. V gene TRBV4-2 combines with J gene TRBJ1-4; TRBD1 might be the D (5 bases). Germline values: CDR1 LGHNA, CDR2 YNFKEQ. V gave up 1 base and J gave up 2 bases, with 14 bases separating them. The CDR3 sequence is 17 residues long. Here the CDR3 reads CASSQGVQGWTNEKLFF. The CDR3 bases are TGTGCCAGCAGCCAAGGGGTCCAGGGTTGGACTAATGAAAAACTGTTTTTT.

This clone was detected only a few times. This sequence joins TRBV6-6 and TRBJ1-2; D call uncertain. The CDR3 has 15 residues. Germline loops: CDR1 MNHNY, CDR2 SVGAGI (reference sequence). V lost 0 bases to trimming and J lost 4 bases, with 12 bases between them. The CDR3 loop is CASSYSTRPTYGYTF. The CDR3, as DNA: TGTGCCAGCAGTTACTCGACTCGGCCAACCTATGGCTACACCTTC.

This chain links TRBV27 with TRBJ1-6, with D perhaps matching TRBD1 (6 bases). The CDR3 runs to 14 residues. Trimming took 3 bases from V and 7 from J, leaving 10 bases between them. The germline V gene encodes CDR1 MNHEY and CDR2 SMNVEV (reference sequence). The CDR3 reads CASSFRGRNSPLHF. As DNA, the CDR3 is TGTGCCAGCAGTTTCAGGGGAAGGAATTCACCCCTCCACTTT.

V usage is TRBV19 and J usage is TRBJ1-5, with D unclear. The CDR3 has 15 amino acids. Germline CDR1 and CDR2: LNHDA and SQIVND (reference sequence). The germline V and J ends were trimmed by 1 base and 1 base, with 8 bases remaining between them. This chain's CDR3 is CASSIASVSNQPQHF. DNA of the CDR3: TGTGCCAGTAGTATAGCTTCGGTAAGCAATCAGCCCCAGCATTTT.

Many counts were recorded for this clone. This sequence joins TRBV5-1 and TRBJ1-4; TRBD1 matches 7 bases. Germline lookup yields CDR1 SGHRS and CDR2 YFSETQ. V lost 0 bases, J lost 4 bases, and 3 bases stayed unmatched. This CDR3 has 15 residues. This CDR3 reads CASSLGDRVNEKLFF. The CDR3 region has the DNA TGCGCCAGCAGCTTGGGAGACAGGGTTAATGAAAAACTGTTTTTT.

This clone was counted once. This chain links TRBV30 with TRBJ2-7; D is unresolved. V was shortened by 0 bases and J by 6 bases, with 9 bases between the two germline ends. Germline V CDR1 and CDR2: GTSNPN, SVGIG (reference sequence). This CDR3 comprises 12 residues. CDR3 sequence: CAWSVTTGEQYF. Written as DNA, the CDR3 is TGTGCCTGGAGTGTTACCACGGGCGAGCAGTACTTC.

The rearrangement joins TRBV5-6 to TRBJ2-3; weak D call: TRBD1 (6 bases). This CDR3 region has 14 residues. Germline V gene sequence: CDR1 SGHDT, CDR2 YYEEEE. Trimming shortened V by 2 bases and J by 6 bases, and 13 bases separated the two germline ends. The CDR3 here is CASSFLTGKDTQYF. The CDR3 region has the DNA TGTGCCAGCAGCTTTCTAACAGGGAAGGATACGCAGTATTTT.

The chain couples TRBV5-1 to TRBJ2-7, with D tentatively TRBD2 (6 bases). In germline, CDR1 is SGHRS, CDR2 YFSETQ. Trimming pared 0 bases from V and 2 bases from J, leaving 12 bases between. The CDR3 runs to 15 residues. DNA of the CDR3: TGCGCCAGCAGCTTGGTTGGAGGGACTCCCTACGAGCAGTACTTC. It specifies CASSLVGGTPYEQYF.

The rearrangement joins TRBV28 to TRBJ1-3; maybe TRBD1 (6 bases). CDR1 is MDHEN and CDR2 is SYDVKM in the germline V gene. The germline V and J ends were trimmed by 10 bases and 2 bases, with 21 bases remaining between them. The CDR3 extends over 16 amino acids. CDR3: CATTPTQGLPGNTIYF. CDR3 nucleotide sequence: TGTGCCACTACTCCCACACAGGGCCTCCCTGGAAACACCATATATTTT. The full variable domain, with the rest looked up from reference TRBV28 and TRBJ1-3, is DVKVTQSSRYLVKRTGEKVFLECVQDMDHENMFWYRQDPGLGLRLIYFSYDVKMKEKGDIPEGYSVSREKKERFSLILESASTNQTSMYLCATTPTQGLPGNTIYFGEGSWLTVV.

The chain is built from TRBV11-2 and TRBJ1-1; perhaps TRBD1 as D (5 bases). With 5 bases removed from V and 1 base from J, the gap between germline ends came to 8 bases. CDR3 length equals 13 residues. CDR1 is SGHAT and CDR2 is FQNNGV in the germline V gene. CDR3 loop: CASSRGTNTEAFF. DNA of the CDR3: TGTGCCAGCAGCAGGGGTACGAACACTGAAGCTTTCTTT.

The chain is built from TRBV12-3 or TRBV12-4 and TRBJ1-1, with D uncertain. The CDR3 spans 13 residues. The V gene lost 7 bases and the J gene lost 2 bases, with 11 bases spanning the gap. The CDR3 DNA follows: TGTGCCAGCACCCCGGAGGTCAACACTGAAGCTTTCTTT. It translates to CASTPEVNTEAFF.

V and J are TRBV7-9 and TRBJ1-1; a weak D match, TRBD1 (6 bases). The CDR3 contains 14 residues. CDR1 is SEHNR, CDR2 FQNEAQ, per germline (reference sequence). Trimming pared 5 bases from V and 1 base from J, leaving 11 bases between. The CDR3 DNA reads as TGTGCCAGCAGCCTTCACAGGGAGAACACTGAAGCTTTCTTT. Translation gives CASSLHRENTEAFF. The whole variable domain, filled in from reference TRBV7-9 and TRBJ1-1, reads DTGVSQNPRHKITKRGQNVTFRCDPISEHNRLYWYRQTLGQGPEFLTYFQNEAQLEKSRLLSDRFSAERPKGSFSTLEIQRTEQGDSAMYLCASSLHRENTEAFFGQGTRLTVV.

This sequence joins TRBV5-1 and TRBJ1-1, with 8 positions matching TRBD1. The germline CDR1 and CDR2 sequences are SGHRS and YFSETQ. V lost 0 bases, J lost 7 bases, and 8 bases stayed unmatched. This CDR3 is 15 amino acids long. The CDR3 sequence is CASSLGGRGPYEAFF. The CDR3, as DNA: TGCGCCAGCAGCTTGGGGGGCAGGGGGCCTTATGAAGCTTTCTTT.

This clone has just one count. The V and J genes are TRBV7-2 and TRBJ1-2; 7 bases align to TRBD1. V lost 4 bases to trimming and J lost 7 bases; unmatched junction nucleotides: 3. The CDR3 runs 12 residues. Germline loops: CDR1 SGHTA, CDR2 FQGNSA. The CDR3, as DNA: TGTGCCAGCAGCTCGACAGGGATTGGCTACACCTTC. Its translation: CASSSTGIGYTF.